What follows are 20 T cell receptor beta chains derived from one specimen sequenced in a study of blood T cell repertoires in COVID-19 (dated by TCRdb to the early 2020s). Receptors were amplified or captured by the immunoSEQ multiplex PCR assay. TCRdb carries this immuneACCESS record with in-frame sequences only. Its versions omit some clonotypes, under half of them owing to an unresolved V gene in the studies checked, with the rest unexplained. The sample data list approximately 88,000 clones, and 70% to 90% of these were observed just once. Approximately 15% of the sample is taken by the ten largest. Sequenced: peripheral blood. All receptors derive from a woman between 65 and 79 years old with acute or convalescent COVID-19.

V usage is TRBV5-1 and J usage is TRBJ1-2; no definite D call. This CDR3 is 15 amino acids long. Trimming shortened V by 5 bases and J by 2 bases, and 16 bases separated the two germline ends. Per the germline V gene, CDR1 is SGHRS and CDR2 is YFSETQ. This CDR3 is CASREAGRSNYGYTF. The CDR3 DNA sequence: TGCGCCAGCAGGGAGGCGGGGAGATCAAACTATGGCTACACCTTC.

The rearrangement joins TRBV19 to TRBJ1-2; TRBD1 agrees at 10 bases. This CDR3 is 14 amino acids long. The trim removed 5 bases at V and 5 bases at J, leaving 5 bases unmatched. Germline CDR1 LNHDA, CDR2 SQIVND (reference sequence). The DNA for the CDR3 is TGTGCCAGTAGTGTCGGGACAGGGGCTTATGGCTACACCTTC. Its protein product is CASSVGTGAYGYTF. The complete variable domain, with remaining parts taken from reference TRBV19 and TRBJ1-2, reads DGGITQSPKYLFRKEGQNVTLSCEQNLNHDAMYWYRQDPGQGLRLIYYSQIVNDFQKGDIAEGYSVSREKKESFPLTVTSAQKNPTAFYLCASSVGTGAYGYTFGSGTRLTVV.

This rearrangement joins TRBV18 to TRBJ1-1; D not certain. Germline CDR1 is KGHSH and CDR2 is LQKENI. The CDR3 runs 13 residues. V was clipped by 3 bases and J by 1 base, with 6 bases between them. CDR3 sequence reads: CASSPTENTEAFF. The CDR3 nucleotides are TGTGCCAGCTCACCTACAGAGAACACTGAAGCTTTCTTT.

This sequence joins TRBV4-1 and TRBJ2-3, with D perhaps matching TRBD2 (7 bases). Trimming took 8 bases from V and 2 from J, leaving 23 bases between them. Per the germline V gene, CDR1 is MGHRA and CDR2 is YSYEKL. The CDR3 is made up of 17 amino acids. CDR3 DNA sequence: TGCGCCAGCCACAAAATCGGGGGGCCGCGACCCACAGATACGCAGTATTTT. Amino acid sequence: CASHKIGGPRPTDTQYF.

This chain joins TRBV11-3 and TRBJ2-6, with D maybe TRBD2 (6 bases). This CDR3 has 17 amino acids. V was trimmed by 4 bases and J by 1 base, leaving 14 bases between them. CDR1 is SGHNT, CDR2 YENEEA, per germline. CDR3 sequence: CASSSRGTVSGANVLTF. CDR3 nucleotides: TGTGCCAGCAGCTCCCGGGGGACTGTTTCTGGGGCCAACGTCCTGACTTTC.

The rearrangement uses TRBV6-1 and TRBJ1-2; D uncertain. Germline V CDR1 and CDR2: MNHNS, SASEGT. The germline V and J ends were trimmed by 3 bases and 0 bases, with 23 bases remaining between them. There are 19 residues in the CDR3. CDR3 sequence: CASSDVRGASPGANYGYTF. The CDR3 nucleotides read TGTGCCAGCAGTGACGTCCGGGGAGCGTCTCCTGGTGCTAACTATGGCTACACCTTC.

The chain combines TRBV7-8 with TRBJ2-1; 8 nucleotides match TRBD2. V was pared by 4 bases and J by 1 base, with 12 bases of the junction left unmatched. Per germline, CDR1 SGHVS and CDR2 FQNEAQ. This CDR3 contains 18 residues. The CDR3 DNA is TGTGCCAGCAGCTCAATCGAGCTAACTAGCGGTTCCTACAATGAGCAGTTCTTC. This sequence encodes CASSSIELTSGSYNEQFF.

This rearrangement joins TRBV10-1 to TRBJ2-1; 12 bases agree with TRBD2. The CDR3 totals 14 residues. With 4 bases clipped from V and 10 bases from J, the junction kept 5 bases outside the gene matches. CDR1 is WNHNN, CDR2 SYGVQD, per germline (reference sequence). CDR3 nucleotides: TGCGCCAGCAGTGTGACTAGCGGGAGTAGCGAGCAGTTCTTC. Encoded protein: CASSVTSGSSEQFF.

The chain joins TRBV19 to TRBJ1-4, with a possible D match to TRBD1 (5 bases). Trimming pared 2 bases from V and 0 bases from J, leaving 7 bases between. The germline V gene has CDR1 LNHDA and CDR2 SQIVND (reference sequence). The CDR3 contains 15 residues. The chain's CDR3 is CASSIRRATNEKLFF. Here the CDR3 DNA reads TGTGCCAGTAGTATACGCAGGGCAACTAATGAAAAACTGTTTTTT.

The V call is TRBV24-1, the J call TRBJ2-7, with D possibly TRBD1 on 6 matching bases. The V end was cut by 7 bases, the J end by 3 bases, with 18 bases between. The germline gives CDR1 KGHDR, CDR2 SFDVKD. This CDR3 has 15 residues. The CDR3 is CATSLTQDRYYEQYV. In nucleotides, the CDR3 is TGTGCCACCAGCCTAACCCAGGACAGATACTACGAGCAGTACGTC.

This clone was found a few times. This same CDR3 is encoded by further DNA sequences in the sample. This chain uses TRBV7-9 with TRBJ2-6, with D unresolved. Trimming stripped 1 base from V and 1 base from J, with 8 bases between. The CDR3 extends over 16 amino acids. Germline V gives CDR1 SEHNR, CDR2 FQNEAQ (reference sequence). This chain's CDR3 is CASSLGRVSGANVLTF. The CDR3 coding sequence is TGTGCCAGCAGCTTAGGCCGGGTGTCTGGGGCCAACGTCCTGACTTTC.

About this clone: This specimen includes other DNA sequences encoding the same CDR3. The chain employs TRBV21-1 and TRBJ2-1; the table gives TRBD2 as D, unverified against the DNA. TRBV21-1 is flagged as a pseudogene. This CDR3 spans 15 amino acids. DNA of the CDR3: TGTGCCAGCAGCAAAGCGAGCCAATCGGGCAATGAGCAGTTCTTC. Protein sequence: CASSKASQSGNEQFF.

This chain connects TRBV6-2 or TRBV6-3 to TRBJ2-3; 10 nucleotides align to TRBD2. CDR3 size: 15 residues. Trimming at V came to 6 bases and at J to 6 bases, leaving 9 bases not matched to a gene. Germline V gene lookup returns CDR1 MNHEY and CDR2 SVGEGT. In DNA, the CDR3 is TGTGCCAGCAGCCGAGGACTAGCGGCCTGGGATACGCAGTATTTT. It specifies CASSRGLAAWDTQYF.

The chain combines TRBV10-1 with TRBJ2-5; no clear D. The germline CDR1 and CDR2 sequences are WNHNN and SYGVQD (reference sequence). V was clipped by 2 bases and J by 1 base, with 5 bases between them. This CDR3 is built from 13 residues. Written as DNA, the CDR3 is TGCGCCAGCAGTGAGGCGGTCCAAGAGACCCAGTACTTC. This gives the protein CASSEAVQETQYF.

The chain uses TRBV7-2 and TRBJ1-4, with 8 nucleotides matching TRBD1. The CDR3 is 14 residues long. CDR1 SGHTA and CDR2 FQGNSA come from the germline V gene. V trimming: 4 bases; J trimming: 8 bases; junction bases outside the gene matches: 6. CDR3 sequence reads: CASSSGQASEKLFF. The CDR3 DNA reads TGTGCCAGCAGCTCGGGACAGGCAAGCGAAAAACTGTTTTTT.

The chain combines TRBV12-5 with TRBJ2-6; TRBD1 is a possible D gene (6 bases). Trimming shortened V by 1 base and J by 4 bases, and 8 bases separated the two germline ends. CDR1 and CDR2 (germline): LGHNT, FRNRAP. There are 15 residues in the CDR3. Here the CDR3 DNA reads TGTGCTAGTGGTTTGGCGGACAGCGGGGCCAACGTCCTGACTTTC. Protein: CASGLADSGANVLTF.

The rearrangement joins TRBV5-1 to TRBJ1-4; TRBD1 matches at 8 bases. The germline gives CDR1 SGHRS, CDR2 YFSETQ. Unmatched junction bases numbered 2, after V lost 4 bases and J lost 0 bases. The CDR3 contains 15 residues. CDR3: CASSPTGATNEKLFF. In DNA form, the CDR3 reads TGCGCCAGCAGCCCGACAGGGGCAACTAATGAAAAACTGTTTTTT.

The chain couples TRBV3-1 (or the pseudogene TRBV3-2) to TRBJ1-1, with 7 bases aligning to TRBD1. This CDR3 spans 14 amino acids. The ends lost 4 bases at V and 4 bases at J; junction bases unmatched: 6. From germline, CDR1 is LGHDT and CDR2 YNNKEL (reference sequence). The CDR3 loop is CASSPNRGRTEAFF. The CDR3 DNA reads as TGTGCCAGCAGCCCCAACAGGGGACGCACTGAAGCTTTCTTT.

The J gene is TRBJ1-2, the V gene TRBV2, with 8 bases aligning to TRBD1. CDR1 and CDR2 (germline): SNHLY, FYNNEI. The CDR3 consists of 12 residues. The trim removed 6 bases at V and 4 bases at J, leaving 1 base unmatched. CDR3 loop: CASRTGGYGYTF. CDR3 nucleotide sequence: TGTGCCAGCAGAACAGGGGGCTATGGCTACACCTTC.

The gene calls are TRBV28 and TRBJ2-1; TRBD2 aligns across 12 bases. Germline-derived CDR1 and CDR2 are MDHEN and SYDVKM. Trimming removed 5 bases from V and 0 bases from J; junction bases left unmatched: 11. This CDR3 has 19 amino acids. The CDR3 spells CASSPRTSGKTVSYNEQFF. The CDR3 coding sequence is TGTGCCAGCAGTCCAAGGACTAGCGGGAAAACCGTCTCCTACAATGAGCAGTTCTTC.